This T cell receptor (beta chain) was captured in a study of T cell responses to AZD1222 COVID-19 vaccine. The study, taken as a whole, reports: Along spike, vaccine-associated CD4 TCRs were found throughout, with dominance at 160-218 and 743-854.

On this clone: Its target is unknown.

Libraries were prepared by immunoSEQ multiplex PCR; TCRdb keeps only in-frame clonotypes and omits some of them. The sample holds 90,000 to 120,000 clones; roughly nine tenths are singletons and the top ten take approximately 4.3%. The origin of this receptor is an adult in good health. The sample in question was peripheral blood, obtained on day 0 of AZD1222 vaccination.

The CDR3 DNA reads as TGTGCCAGCAGCTTCCCGAGGATCGCGGTCAGTGAAAAACTGTTTTTT. As protein: CASSFPRIAVSEKLFF. The J gene is TRBJ1-4, the V gene TRBV5-8; unclear D gene. V shed 2 bases and J shed 7 bases, with 18 bases lying between them. Germline V gene data show CDR1 as SGHTS and CDR2 as YDEGEE. This CDR3 spans 16 amino acids.